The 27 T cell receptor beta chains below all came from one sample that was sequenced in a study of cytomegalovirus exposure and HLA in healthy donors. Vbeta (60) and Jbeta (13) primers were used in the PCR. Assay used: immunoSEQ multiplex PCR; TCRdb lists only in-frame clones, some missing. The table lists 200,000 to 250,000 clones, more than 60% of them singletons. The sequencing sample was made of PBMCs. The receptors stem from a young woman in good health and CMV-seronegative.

The CDR3 DNA sequence: TGTGCCAGTAACCACAGGGGCAACACTGAAGCTTTCTTT. Encoded protein: CASNHRGNTEAFF. The rearrangement joins TRBV19 to TRBJ1-1, with 7 bases aligning to TRBD1. V lost 7 bases and J lost 2; bases outside the gene matches: 4. Germline V gene sequence: CDR1 LNHDA, CDR2 SQIVND (reference sequence). The CDR3 contains 13 residues.

CDR3 sequence (DNA): TGTGCCAGCAGTTACTCGATAGTCAACCGGGACACTGAAGCTTTCTTT. Encoded protein: CASSYSIVNRDTEAFF. This chain connects TRBV6-5 to TRBJ1-1, with D unclear. Trimming removed 0 bases from V and 3 bases from J, with 14 bases in between. Germline lookup yields CDR1 MNHEY and CDR2 SVGAGI. This CDR3 spans 16 amino acids.

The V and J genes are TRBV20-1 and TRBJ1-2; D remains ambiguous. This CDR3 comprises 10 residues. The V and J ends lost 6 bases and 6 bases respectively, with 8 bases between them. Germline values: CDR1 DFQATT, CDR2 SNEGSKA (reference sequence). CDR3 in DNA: TGCAGTGCCCTTTCTAATGGCTACACCTTC. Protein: CSALSNGYTF.

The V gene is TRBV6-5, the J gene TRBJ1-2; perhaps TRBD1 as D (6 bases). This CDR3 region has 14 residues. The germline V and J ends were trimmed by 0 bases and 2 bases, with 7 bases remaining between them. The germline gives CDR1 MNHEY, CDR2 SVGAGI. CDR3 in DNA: TGTGCCAGCAGTTACTCTGGACAGAACTATGGCTACACCTTC. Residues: CASSYSGQNYGYTF.

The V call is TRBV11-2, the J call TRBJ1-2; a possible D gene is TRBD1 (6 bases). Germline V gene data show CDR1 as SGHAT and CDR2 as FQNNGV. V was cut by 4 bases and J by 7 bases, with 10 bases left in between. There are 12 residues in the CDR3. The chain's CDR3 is CASSSDRIGYTF. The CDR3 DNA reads TGTGCCAGCAGCTCGGACAGAATTGGCTACACCTTC.

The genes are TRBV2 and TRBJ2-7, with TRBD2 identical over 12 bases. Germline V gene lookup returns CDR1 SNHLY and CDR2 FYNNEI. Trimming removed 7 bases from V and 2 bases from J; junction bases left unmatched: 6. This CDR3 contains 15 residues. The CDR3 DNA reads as TGTGCCAGCAACCCAACTAGCGGGAGGACCTACGAGCAGTACTTC. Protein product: CASNPTSGRTYEQYF.

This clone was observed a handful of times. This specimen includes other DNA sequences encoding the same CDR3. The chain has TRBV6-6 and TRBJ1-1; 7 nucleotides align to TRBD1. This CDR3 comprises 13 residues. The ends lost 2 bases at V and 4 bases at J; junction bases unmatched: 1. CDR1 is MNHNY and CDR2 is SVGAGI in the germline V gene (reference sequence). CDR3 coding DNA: TGTGCCAGCAGTTACCCAGGGGGCACTGAAGCTTTCTTT. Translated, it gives CASSYPGGTEAFF.

This CDR3 reads CAGGQGYEQYF. The CDR3 coding sequence is TGTGCCGGGGGACAGGGTTACGAGCAGTACTTC. The chain recombines TRBV2 with TRBJ2-7; TRBD1 aligns across 9 bases. This CDR3 region has 11 residues. CDR1 is SNHLY, CDR2 FYNNEI, per germline. V dropped 11 bases and J dropped 4; count of bases not matched to a gene: 3.

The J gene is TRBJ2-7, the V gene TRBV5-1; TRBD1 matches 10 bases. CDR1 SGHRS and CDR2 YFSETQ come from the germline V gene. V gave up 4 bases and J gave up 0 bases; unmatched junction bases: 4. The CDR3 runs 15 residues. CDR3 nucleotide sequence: TGCGCCAGCAGCAAGGGACAGGGGTACTCCTACGAGCAGTACTTC. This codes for CASSKGQGYSYEQYF.

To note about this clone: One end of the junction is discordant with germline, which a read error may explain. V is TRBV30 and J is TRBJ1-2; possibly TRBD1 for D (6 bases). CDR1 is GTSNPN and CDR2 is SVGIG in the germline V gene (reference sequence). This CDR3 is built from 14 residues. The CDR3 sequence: CAWKAPGDLNGYSF. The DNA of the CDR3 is TGTGCCTGGAAGGCCCCAGGGGACCTAAATGGCTACTCCTTC.

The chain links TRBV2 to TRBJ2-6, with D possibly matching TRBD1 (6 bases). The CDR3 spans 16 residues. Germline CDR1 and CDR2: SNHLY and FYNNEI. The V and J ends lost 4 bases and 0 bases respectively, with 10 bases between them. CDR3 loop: CASSAGVHSGANVLTF. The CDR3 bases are TGTGCCAGCAGTGCAGGGGTCCACTCTGGGGCCAACGTCCTGACTTTC.

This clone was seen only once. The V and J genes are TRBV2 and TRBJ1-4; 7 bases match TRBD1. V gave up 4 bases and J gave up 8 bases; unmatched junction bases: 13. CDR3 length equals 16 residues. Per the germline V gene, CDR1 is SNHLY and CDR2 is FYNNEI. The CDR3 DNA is TGTGCCAGCAGTGCCCCCCGGACAGGAGGAAGGGAAAAACTGTTTTTT. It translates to CASSAPRTGGREKLFF. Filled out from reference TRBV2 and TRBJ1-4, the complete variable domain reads EPEVTQTPSHQVTQMGQEVILRCVPISNHLYFYWYRQILGQKVEFLVSFYNNEISEKSEIFDDQFSVERPDGSNFTLKIRSTKLEDSAMYFCASSAPRTGGREKLFFGSGTQLSVL.

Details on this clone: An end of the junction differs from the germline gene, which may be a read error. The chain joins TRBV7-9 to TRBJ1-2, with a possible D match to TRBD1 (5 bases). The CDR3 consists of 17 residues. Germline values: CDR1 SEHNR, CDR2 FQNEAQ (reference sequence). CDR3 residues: CVSTDRGPTAANYGYTF. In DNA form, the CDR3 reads TGTGTCAGCACTGATAGGGGCCCGACGGCCGCTAACTATGGCTACACCTTC.

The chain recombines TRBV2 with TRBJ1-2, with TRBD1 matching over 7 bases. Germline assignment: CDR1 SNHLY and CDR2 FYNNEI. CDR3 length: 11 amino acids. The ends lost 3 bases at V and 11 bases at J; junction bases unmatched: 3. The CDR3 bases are TGTGCCAGCAGTGAGACAGGGAAGTACACCTTC. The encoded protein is CASSETGKYTF.

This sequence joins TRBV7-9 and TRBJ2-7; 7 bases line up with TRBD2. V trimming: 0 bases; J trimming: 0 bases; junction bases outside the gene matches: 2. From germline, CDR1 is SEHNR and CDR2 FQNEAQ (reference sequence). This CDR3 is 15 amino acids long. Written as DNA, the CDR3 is TGTGCCAGCAGCTTAGCGCGGGAGACCTCCTACGAGCAGTACTTC. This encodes CASSLARETSYEQYF.

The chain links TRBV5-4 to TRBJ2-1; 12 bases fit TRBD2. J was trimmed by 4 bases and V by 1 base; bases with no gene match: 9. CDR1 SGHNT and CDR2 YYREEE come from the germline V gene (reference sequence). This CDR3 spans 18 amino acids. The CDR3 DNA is TGTGCCAGCAGCTTGCTAGGACTAGCGGGAAAATCTTACAATGAGCAGTTCTTC. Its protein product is CASSLLGLAGKSYNEQFF.

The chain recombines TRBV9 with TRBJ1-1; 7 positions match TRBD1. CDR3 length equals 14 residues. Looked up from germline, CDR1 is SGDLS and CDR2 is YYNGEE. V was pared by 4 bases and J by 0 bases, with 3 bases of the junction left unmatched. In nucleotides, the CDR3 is TGTGCCAGCAGCTTCGGGACAGTGAACACTGAAGCTTTCTTT. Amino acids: CASSFGTVNTEAFF. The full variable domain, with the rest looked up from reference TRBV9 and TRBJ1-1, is DSGVTQTPKHLITATGQRVTLRCSPRSGDLSVYWYQQSLDQGLQFLIQYYNGEERAKGNILERFSAQQFPDLHSELNLSSLELGDSALYFCASSFGTVNTEAFFGQGTRLTVV.

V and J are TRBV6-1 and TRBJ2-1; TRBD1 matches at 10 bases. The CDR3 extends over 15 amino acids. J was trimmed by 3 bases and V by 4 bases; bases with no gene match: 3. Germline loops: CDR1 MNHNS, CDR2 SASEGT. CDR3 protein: CASSGDRGIYNEQFF. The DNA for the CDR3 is TGTGCCAGCAGTGGGGACAGGGGAATCTACAATGAGCAGTTCTTC.

DNA of the CDR3: TGTGCCAGCAGTTTTTTCCAGCGACGAGGGGAGCTGTTTTTT. It yields the protein CASSFFQRRGELFF. V and J are TRBV27 and TRBJ2-2; D uncertain. This CDR3 contains 14 residues. Germline V CDR1 and CDR2: MNHEY, SMNVEV (reference sequence). Trimming cost V 3 bases and J 8 bases, with 13 bases left between them.

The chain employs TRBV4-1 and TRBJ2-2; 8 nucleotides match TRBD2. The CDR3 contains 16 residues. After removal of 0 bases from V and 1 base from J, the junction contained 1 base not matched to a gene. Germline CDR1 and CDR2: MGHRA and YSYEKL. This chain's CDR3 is CASSQERGGNTGELFF. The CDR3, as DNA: TGCGCCAGCAGCCAAGAACGGGGGGGGAACACCGGGGAGCTGTTTTTT.

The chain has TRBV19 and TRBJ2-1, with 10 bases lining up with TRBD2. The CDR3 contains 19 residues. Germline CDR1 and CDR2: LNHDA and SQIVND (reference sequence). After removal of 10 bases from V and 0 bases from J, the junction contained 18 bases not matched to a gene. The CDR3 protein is CATLPPTSGTLYSYNEQFF. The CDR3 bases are TGTGCCACCCTACCCCCTACTAGCGGGACCTTATACTCCTACAATGAGCAGTTCTTC.

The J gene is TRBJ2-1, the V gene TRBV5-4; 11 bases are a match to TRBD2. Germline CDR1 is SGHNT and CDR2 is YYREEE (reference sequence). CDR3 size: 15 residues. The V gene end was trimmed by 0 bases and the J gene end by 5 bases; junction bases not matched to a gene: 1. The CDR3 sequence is CASSLEGLADNEQFF. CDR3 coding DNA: TGTGCCAGCAGCTTGGAGGGACTAGCGGACAATGAGCAGTTCTTC.

CDR3 region: CASSLGVGGGQGPPYEQYF. DNA for the CDR3: TGTGCCAGCAGCTTGGGCGTGGGGGGCGGACAGGGCCCGCCCTACGAGCAGTACTTC. This sequence joins TRBV5-5 and TRBJ2-7; TRBD1 aligns across 8 bases. In germline, CDR1 is SGHKS, CDR2 YYEKEE (reference sequence). CDR3 length: 19 residues. V lost 0 bases, J lost 2 bases, and 16 bases stayed unmatched.

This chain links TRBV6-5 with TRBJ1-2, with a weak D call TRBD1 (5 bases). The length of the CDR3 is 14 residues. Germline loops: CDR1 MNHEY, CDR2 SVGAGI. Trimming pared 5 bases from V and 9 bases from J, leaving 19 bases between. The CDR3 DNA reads TGTGCCAGCAGTCTTCTTGGGGCACGGATGAGCTACACCTTC. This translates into CASSLLGARMSYTF.

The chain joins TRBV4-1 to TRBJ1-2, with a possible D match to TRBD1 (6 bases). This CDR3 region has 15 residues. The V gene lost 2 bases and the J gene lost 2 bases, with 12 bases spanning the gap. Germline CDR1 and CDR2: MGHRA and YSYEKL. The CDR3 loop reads CASSQSFGQNYGYTF. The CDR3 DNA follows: TGCGCCAGCAGCCAAAGTTTTGGACAGAACTATGGCTACACCTTC.

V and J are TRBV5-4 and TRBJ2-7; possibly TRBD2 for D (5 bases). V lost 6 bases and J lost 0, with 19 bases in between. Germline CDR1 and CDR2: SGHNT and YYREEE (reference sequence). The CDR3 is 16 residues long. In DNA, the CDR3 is TGTGCCAGCACCCCCGGCGGCGGGCAAAGCTCCTACGAGCAGTACTTC. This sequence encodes CASTPGGGQSSYEQYF.

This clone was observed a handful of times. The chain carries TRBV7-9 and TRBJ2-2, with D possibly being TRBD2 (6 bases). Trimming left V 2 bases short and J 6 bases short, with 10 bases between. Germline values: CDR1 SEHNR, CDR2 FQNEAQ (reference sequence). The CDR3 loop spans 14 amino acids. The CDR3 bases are TGTGCCAGCAGCTTATTCCGGGAGTCCGGGGAGCTGTTTTTT. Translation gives CASSLFRESGELFF.